Each of the 2 T cell receptor beta chains below was sequenced from the same sample in a study of OX40 agonist ivuxolimab in advanced cancers. Assay: immunoSEQ multiplex PCR; the TCRdb copy retains only in-frame clones and omits some. The sample yields 65,000 to 80,000 clones, around 92% seen once. Sequenced here: CD4+ or CD8+ T cells sorted from blood, sampled in a trial of the OX40 agonist ivuxolimab. These TCRs come from an adult with an advanced solid tumor such as melanoma, head and neck, liver or kidney cancer.

The genes are TRBV7-2 and TRBJ2-6, with D unresolved. CDR1 SGHTA and CDR2 FQGNSA come from the germline V gene. V lost 1 base and J 2 bases, leaving 15 bases between the germline ends. The CDR3 covers 18 residues. The CDR3 loop reads CASSLVPARPPGANVLTF. The CDR3, as DNA: TGTGCCAGCAGCTTAGTTCCGGCGCGGCCTCCTGGGGCCAACGTCCTGACTTTC. The full variable domain, its missing parts supplied by reference TRBV7-2 and TRBJ2-6, is GAGVSQSPSNKVTEKGKDVELRCDPISGHTALYWYRQSLGQGLEFLIYFQGNSAPDKSGLPSDRFSAERTGGSVSTLTIQRTQQEDSAVYLCASSLVPARPPGANVLTFGAGSRLTVL.

The rearrangement links TRBV5-1 to TRBJ2-1, with D tentatively TRBD2 (6 bases). Germline V gives CDR1 SGHRS, CDR2 YFSETQ. V was trimmed by 0 bases and J by 6 bases, leaving 13 bases between them. The CDR3 contains 15 residues. This CDR3 is CASSLVVADLNEQFF. CDR3 in DNA: TGCGCCAGCAGCTTGGTGGTAGCGGACCTCAATGAGCAGTTCTTC.